These 25 T cell receptor beta chains share one sample of origin, sequenced in a study of Graves' ophthalmopathy and Graves' hyperthyroidism. Researchers took RNA transcripts and amplified TCR beta CDR3 regions from them. Second-round multiplex PCR followed a first-round RT-PCR using HTBI primers. TCRdb passed the multiplex PCR reads through MiXCR, listing each CDR3 protein once. The repertoire holds hundreds of thousands of distinct CDR3 sequences, with under 50% as singletons. The sample comprised peripheral blood. The receptors were gathered from an adult man with Graves' ophthalmopathy.

Of note for this clonotype: Being one base from a much bigger clone, this may be a read error. V and J are TRBV10-3 and TRBJ1-5; 7 bases fit TRBD1. After removal of 5 bases from V and 5 bases from J, the junction contained 6 bases not matched to a gene. The CDR3 length is 14 residues. Germline V CDR1 and CDR2: ENHRY, SYGVKD. DNA for the CDR3: TGTGCCATCAGTTATTCAGACAGGGATCAGCCCCAGCATTTT. Amino acid sequence: CAISYSDRDQPQHF.

This clonotype has only a few counts. The chain joins TRBV6-2 or TRBV6-3 to TRBJ2-7; D possibly uses TRBD1 or TRBD2 (5 bases each). This CDR3 is 14 amino acids long. Germline assignment: CDR1 MNHEY and CDR2 SVGEGT. Trimming cost V 7 bases and J 2 bases, with 15 bases left between them. The chain's CDR3 is CASTPRDGPYEQYF. The CDR3 nucleotides are TGTGCCAGCACTCCCCGGGACGGTCCCTACGAGCAGTACTTC.

This clonotype has more than one count but fewer than ten. CDR3 coding DNA: TGTGCCAGCAGCTTGGCGTCAACAGGCAGAACCGGGGAGCTGTTTTTT. It yields the protein CASSLASTGRTGELFF. This chain connects TRBV5-6 to TRBJ2-2, with D possibly matching TRBD1 (5 bases). Germline assignment: CDR1 SGHDT and CDR2 YYEEEE. V dropped 0 bases and J dropped 5 bases, with 14 bases sitting between them. The CDR3 spans 16 residues.

V gene TRBV2 combines with J gene TRBJ1-5; tentative D call: TRBD1 (5 bases). The length of the CDR3 is 14 residues. CDR1 and CDR2 (germline): SNHLY, FYNNEI. V was clipped by 6 bases and J by 11 bases, with 20 bases between them. This chain's CDR3 is CASSARAKRETQHF. CDR3 nucleotide sequence: TGTGCCAGCAGCGCCAGGGCCAAAAGGGAGACCCAGCATTTT. The full variable domain, with the rest looked up from reference TRBV2 and TRBJ1-5, is EPEVTQTPSHQVTQMGQEVILRCVPISNHLYFYWYRQILGQKVEFLVSFYNNEISEKSEIFDDQFSVERPDGSNFTLKIRSTKLEDSAMYFCASSARAKRETQHFGDGTRLSIL.

This clonotype was seen at least ten times. J is TRBJ1-1 and V is TRBV7-2, with 9 bases that match TRBD1. Germline V gene data show CDR1 as SGHTA and CDR2 as FQGNSA. V trimming: 5 bases; J trimming: 5 bases; junction bases outside the gene matches: 12. The CDR3 length is 16 residues. CDR3 bases: TGTGCCAGCAGCCACGGGACAGGGCTGGGAGAAACTGAAGCTTTCTTT. Translated, it gives CASSHGTGLGETEAFF.

This clonotype was detected many times. CDR3 coding DNA: TGCAGTGCTGGTCGACTAGCGGCTACCTACGAGCAGTACTTC. Amino acid sequence: CSAGRLAATYEQYF. The V call is TRBV20-1, the J call TRBJ2-7, with TRBD2 matching 9 bases. V was pared by 5 bases and J by 2 bases, with 7 bases of the junction left unmatched. The CDR3 covers 14 residues. Germline V lookup: CDR1 DFQATT, CDR2 SNEGSKA (reference sequence).

The CDR3 protein is CASTPRDGAGRMGRELFF. DNA of the CDR3: TGTGCCAGCACCCCCCGGGATGGGGCGGGGCGGATGGGCCGGGAGCTGTTTTTT. The gene calls are TRBV11-2 and TRBJ2-2, with D perhaps matching TRBD2 (6 bases). Trimming shortened V by 7 bases and J by 9 bases, and 30 bases separated the two germline ends. This CDR3 has 18 residues. CDR1 and CDR2 from the germline V gene are SGHAT and FQNNGV.

The chain couples TRBV7-2 to TRBJ2-3, with 7 bases aligning to TRBD1. CDR1 is SGHTA and CDR2 is FQGNSA in the germline V gene. The CDR3 runs 15 residues. V shed 7 bases, J shed 5 bases, and the junction held 12 bases outside the gene matches. The CDR3, as DNA: TGTGCCAGCAACCGACAGGGTCCATCAGGAGATACGCAGTATTTT. It specifies CASNRQGPSGDTQYF. The full variable domain, completed using reference TRBV7-2 and TRBJ2-3, is GAGVSQSPSNKVTEKGKDVELRCDPISGHTALYWYRQSLGQGLEFLIYFQGNSAPDKSGLPSDRFSAERTGGSVSTLTIQRTQQEDSAVYLCASNRQGPSGDTQYFGPGTRLTVL.

The chain is built from TRBV7-9 and TRBJ2-6; D might be TRBD1 or TRBD2, each matching 6 bases. The CDR3 is 18 residues long. Looked up from germline, CDR1 is SEHNR and CDR2 is FQNEAQ (reference sequence). The V end was cut by 5 bases, the J end by 4 bases, with 21 bases between. The CDR3 sequence is CASSGTAGTLNGANVLTF. CDR3 nucleotides: TGTGCCAGCAGCGGGACTGCCGGGACACTTAACGGGGCCAACGTCCTGACTTTC.

This clonotype was picked up many times. V is TRBV5-1 and J is TRBJ1-1; D unclear. Germline values: CDR1 SGHRS, CDR2 YFSETQ. The CDR3 is made up of 16 amino acids. Trimming left V 2 bases short and J 0 bases short, with 14 bases between. CDR3 sequence: CASSFTAGGLNTEAFF. The CDR3 DNA follows: TGCGCCAGCAGCTTCACGGCAGGAGGATTGAACACTGAAGCTTTCTTT.

Many counts were recorded for this clonotype. A clone one base away is much larger, so this may be a read error. The V call is TRBV29-1, the J call TRBJ1-5; TRBD1 is a possible D gene (5 bases). CDR3 length: 13 amino acids. Germline loops: CDR1 SQVTM, CDR2 ANQGSEA. Here the CDR3 DNA reads TGCAGCGTTGATACGGCAGGGAATCAGCTCCAGCATTTT. It codes for CSVDTAGNQLQHF. The variable domain in full, completed from reference TRBV29-1 and TRBJ1-5, reads SAVISQKPSRDICQRGTSLTIQCQVDSQVTMMFWYRQQPGQSLTLIATANQGSEATYESGFVIDKFPISRPNLTFSTLTVSNMSPEDSSIYLCSVDTAGNQLQHFGDGTRLSIL.

About this clonotype: Relative to the germline gene, one junction end is altered; a read error may explain this. The chain employs TRBV29-1 and TRBJ1-1; possibly TRBD1 for D (5 bases). The CDR3 extends over 10 amino acids. The germline CDR1 and CDR2 sequences are SQVTM and ANQGSEA. CDR3 coding DNA: TGCAGCGTTGTCCGTGCTGGGACGGCCTTT. This gives the protein CSVVRAGTAF.

This clonotype was found many times. The chain combines TRBV7-8 with TRBJ2-7; TRBD1 is a possible D gene (6 bases). V was clipped by 5 bases and J by 2 bases, with 16 bases between them. Germline-derived CDR1 and CDR2 are SGHVS and FQNEAQ. This CDR3 comprises 15 residues. The CDR3 loop reads CASSPGRDTAYEQYF. The CDR3 nucleotides read TGTGCCAGCAGCCCAGGCCGGGACACGGCCTACGAGCAGTACTTC.

The V gene is TRBV29-1, the J gene TRBJ2-5; a possible D gene is TRBD2 (6 bases). This CDR3 contains 13 residues. Germline lookup yields CDR1 SQVTM and CDR2 ANQGSEA. Deletions cut 6 bases from V and 0 bases from J, with 11 bases between. CDR3 residues: CSVEGTDQETQYF. The DNA of the CDR3 is TGCAGCGTGGAGGGGACTGACCAAGAGACCCAGTACTTC.

This clonotype appeared a few times. V is TRBV29-1 and J is TRBJ2-1, with 10 bases identical to TRBD2. The CDR3 spans 12 residues. CDR1 is SQVTM and CDR2 is ANQGSEA in the germline V gene. J gave up 8 bases and V 8 bases, and 6 bases lay outside the gene matches. CDR3 nucleotides: TGCAGCATAAGAGCGGGGGGGTATGAGCAGTTCTTC. Protein: CSIRAGGYEQFF.

The genes are TRBV7-9 and TRBJ2-5; possibly TRBD2 for D (5 bases). The DNA end favors TRBJ2-1, so the J call may be wrong. Germline CDR1 is SEHNR and CDR2 is FQNEAQ (reference sequence). CDR3 length: 13 residues. CDR3 nucleotide sequence: TGTGCCAGCAGCTTAGTGGAGGACAATGAGCAGTTCTTC. Its translation is CASSLVEDNEQFF.

This clonotype appeared many times. The chain is built from TRBV7-9 and TRBJ2-1, with D perhaps TRBD1 or TRBD2 (5 bases each). The V and J ends lost 5 bases and 5 bases respectively, with 13 bases between them. This CDR3 spans 14 amino acids. The germline V gene encodes CDR1 SEHNR and CDR2 FQNEAQ (reference sequence). The CDR3 is CASSMLQEDNEQFF. CDR3 bases: TGTGCCAGCAGCATGCTACAGGAGGACAATGAGCAGTTCTTC.

In DNA form, the CDR3 reads TGTGCCAGCAGCTTAGCGCTGGGGGCGGGGGGCTACACCTTC. Translation gives CASSLALGAGGYTF. The V call is TRBV7-9, the J call TRBJ1-2; TRBD1 might be the D (6 bases). Germline V gene lookup returns CDR1 SEHNR and CDR2 FQNEAQ (reference sequence). With 0 bases removed from V and 8 bases from J, the gap between germline ends came to 13 bases. The CDR3 contains 14 residues.

This clonotype was detected many times. The rearrangement uses TRBV20-1 and TRBJ2-6; D is uncertain. Trimming stripped 1 base from V and 1 base from J, with 8 bases between. This CDR3 region has 15 residues. Germline-derived CDR1 and CDR2 are DFQATT and SNEGSKA (reference sequence). Here the CDR3 DNA reads TGCAGTGCTAGAGGGGTGTCGTCTGGGGCCAACGTCCTGACTTTC. The encoded protein is CSARGVSSGANVLTF.

There are many counts of this clonotype. The chain joins TRBV12-3 or TRBV12-4 to TRBJ1-1; no firm D call. Trimming cost V 2 bases and J 1 base, with 5 bases left between them. This CDR3 is 13 amino acids long. The CDR3 spells CASSLMGNTEAFF. The CDR3 nucleotides are TGTGCCAGCAGTTTAATGGGGAACACTGAAGCTTTCTTT.

This clonotype has at least ten counts. The chain joins TRBV7-6 to TRBJ1-5, with TRBD1 matching over 11 bases. The CDR3 is 17 amino acids. Germline V gene data show CDR1 as SGHVS and CDR2 as FNYEAQ. V lost 5 bases, J lost 1 base, and 7 bases stayed unmatched. This CDR3 reads CASSPHGTGGSNQPQHF. As DNA, the CDR3 is TGTGCCAGCAGCCCCCACGGGACAGGGGGAAGCAATCAGCCCCAGCATTTT.

This clonotype was observed at least ten times. The chain is built from TRBV6-6 and TRBJ1-5; D remains ambiguous. The CDR3 extends over 11 amino acids. The ends were cut back, 6 bases at V and 6 bases at J, with 6 bases in the middle. CDR1 MNHNY and CDR2 SVGAGI come from the germline V gene (reference sequence). The CDR3 nucleotides read TGTGCCAGCAGGGCCGGTCAGCCCCAGCATTTT. As protein: CASRAGQPQHF.

The chain joins TRBV29-1 to TRBJ2-2; 7 positions match TRBD2. The CDR3 contains 13 residues. CDR1 SQVTM and CDR2 ANQGSEA come from the germline V gene. The V segment lost 4 bases and the J segment 6 bases; nucleotides outside the gene matches: 5. The CDR3 spells CSVVFGGAGELFF. Here the CDR3 DNA reads TGCAGCGTTGTGTTTGGGGGGGCCGGGGAGCTGTTTTTT.

The V call is TRBV9, the J call TRBJ1-1; tentative D call: TRBD1 (5 bases). The CDR3 runs to 12 residues. CDR1 is SGDLS and CDR2 is YYNGEE in the germline V gene. Trimming cost V 3 bases and J 6 bases, with 9 bases left between them. The DNA for the CDR3 is TGTGCCAGCAGCGACAGGATCTCTGAAGCTTTCTTT. As protein: CASSDRISEAFF.

This clonotype was picked up a small number of times. The V and J genes are TRBV29-1 and TRBJ2-1, with TRBD2 as a possible D gene (5 bases). The V end lost 4 bases, the J end lost 2 bases, and 12 bases lay between the germline ends. The germline V gene has CDR1 SQVTM and CDR2 ANQGSEA. CDR3 size: 14 residues. The CDR3: CSVALTGTYNEQFF. In DNA, the CDR3 is TGCAGCGTTGCCCTGACGGGGACCTACAATGAGCAGTTCTTC.